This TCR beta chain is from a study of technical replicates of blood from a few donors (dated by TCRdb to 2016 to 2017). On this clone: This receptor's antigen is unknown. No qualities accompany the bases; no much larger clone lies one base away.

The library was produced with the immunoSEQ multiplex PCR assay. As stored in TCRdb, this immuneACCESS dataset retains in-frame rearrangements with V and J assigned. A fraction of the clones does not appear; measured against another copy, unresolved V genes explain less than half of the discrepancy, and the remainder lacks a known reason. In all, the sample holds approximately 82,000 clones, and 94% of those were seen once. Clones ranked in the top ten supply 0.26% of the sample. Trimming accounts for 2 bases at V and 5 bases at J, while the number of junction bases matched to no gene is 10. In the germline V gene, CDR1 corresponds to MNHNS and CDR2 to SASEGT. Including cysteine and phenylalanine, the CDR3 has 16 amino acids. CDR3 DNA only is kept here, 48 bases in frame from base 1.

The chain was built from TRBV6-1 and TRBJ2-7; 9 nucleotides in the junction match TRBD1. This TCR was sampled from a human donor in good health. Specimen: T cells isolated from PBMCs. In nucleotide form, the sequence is TGTGCCAGCAGTGAAATCACCGGGACAGGGAGAGACGAGCAGTACTTC. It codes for CASSEITGTGRDEQYF.